This paragraph reports one TCR beta chain. Its antigen is not known. The entry originates in a study of T-cell reconstitution after alpha-beta-depleted transplantation in children. The study, taken as a whole, reports: Several hundred rapidly expanded clones from non-depleted graft cells reportedly supplied alpha-beta T cells about two months post-transplant. A year post-transplant, T-cell counts and diversity derived mostly from newly produced T cells. High day-60 TCRbeta diversity in some patients came from surviving recipient T cells and thymic progenitors.

The germline V and J ends were trimmed by 4 bases and 5 bases, with 11 bases remaining between them. CDR3 size: 13 residues. During its preparation, the TCRbeta library received unique molecular identifiers. TCRdb re-called the PCR reads with MiXCR, one entry per CDR3 protein. This sample has about 580,000 distinct CDR3 sequences, with about 23% found just once. This chain joins TRBV12-3 or TRBV12-4 and TRBJ1-1, with unresolved D. The sample was PBMCs, mostly from graft donor cells, taken 360 days after TCRalphabeta/CD19-depleted stem cell transplant. The receptor was derived from a boy in the first two years of life who had a stem cell transplant for acute myeloid leukemia, so the T cells may come from the graft donor. The CDR3 sequence: CASSSTRRTEAFF. The CDR3 DNA follows: TGTGCCAGCAGTTCCACCAGGAGGACTGAAGCTTTCTTT.